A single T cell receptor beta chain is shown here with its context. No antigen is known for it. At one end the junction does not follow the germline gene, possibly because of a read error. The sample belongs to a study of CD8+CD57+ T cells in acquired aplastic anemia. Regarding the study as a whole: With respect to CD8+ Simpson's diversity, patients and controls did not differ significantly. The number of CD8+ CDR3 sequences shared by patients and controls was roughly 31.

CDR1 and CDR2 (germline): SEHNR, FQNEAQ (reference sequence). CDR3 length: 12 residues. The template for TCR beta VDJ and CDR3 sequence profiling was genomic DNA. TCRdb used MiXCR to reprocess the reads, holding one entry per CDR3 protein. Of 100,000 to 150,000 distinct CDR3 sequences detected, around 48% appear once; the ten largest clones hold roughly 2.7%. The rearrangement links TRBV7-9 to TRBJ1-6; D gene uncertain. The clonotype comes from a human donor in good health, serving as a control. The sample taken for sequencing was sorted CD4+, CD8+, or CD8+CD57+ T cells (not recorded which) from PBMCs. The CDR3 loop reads CASNLPESPLHF. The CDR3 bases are TGTGCCAGCAACTTACCCGAATCACCCCTCCACTTT. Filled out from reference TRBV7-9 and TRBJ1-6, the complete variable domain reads DTGVSQNPRHKITKRGQNVTFRCDPISEHNRLYWYRQTLGQGPEFLTYFQNEAQLEKSRLLSDRFSAERPKGSFSTLEIQRTEQGDSAMYLCASNLPESPLHFGNGTRLTVT.